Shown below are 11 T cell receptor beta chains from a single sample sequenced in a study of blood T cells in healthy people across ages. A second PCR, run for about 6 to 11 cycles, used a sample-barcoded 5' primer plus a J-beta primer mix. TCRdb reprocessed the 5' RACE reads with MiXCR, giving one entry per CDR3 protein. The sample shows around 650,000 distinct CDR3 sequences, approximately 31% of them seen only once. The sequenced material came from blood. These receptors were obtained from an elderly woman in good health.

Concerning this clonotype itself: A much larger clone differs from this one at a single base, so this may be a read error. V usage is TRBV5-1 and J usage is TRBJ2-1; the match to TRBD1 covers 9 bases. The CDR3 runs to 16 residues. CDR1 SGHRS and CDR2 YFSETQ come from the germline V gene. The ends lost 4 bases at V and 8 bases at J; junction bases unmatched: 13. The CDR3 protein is CASSLDPGQGTDEQFF. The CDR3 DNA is TGCGCCAGCAGCCTGGACCCGGGACAGGGAACCGATGAGCAGTTCTTC.

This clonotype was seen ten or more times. For the CDR3, the DNA is TGCAGTGCCCAAGACACAGCCTACGAGCAGTACTTC. Its translation is CSAQDTAYEQYF. The chain joins TRBV20-1 to TRBJ2-7; D gene uncertain. The V gene's germline CDR1 is DFQATT and CDR2 SNEGSKA (reference sequence). The CDR3 spans 12 residues. Trimming cost V 6 bases and J 2 bases, with 11 bases left between them.

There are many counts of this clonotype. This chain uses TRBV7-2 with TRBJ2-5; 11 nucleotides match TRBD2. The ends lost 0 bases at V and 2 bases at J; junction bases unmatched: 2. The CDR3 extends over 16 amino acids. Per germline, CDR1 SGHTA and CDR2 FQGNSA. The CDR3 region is CASSLALAGAQETQYF. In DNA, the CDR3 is TGTGCCAGCAGCTTAGCACTAGCGGGGGCACAAGAGACCCAGTACTTC.

CDR3 protein: CASSARQSGTDTQYF. CDR3 nucleotides: TGTGCCAGCAGCGCCCGACAGTCTGGCACAGATACGCAGTATTTT. The rearrangement links TRBV7-2 to TRBJ2-3; D is perhaps TRBD1 (5 bases). CDR3 size: 15 residues. Germline CDR1 is SGHTA and CDR2 is FQGNSA. V was cut by 5 bases and J by 1 base, with 13 bases left in between.

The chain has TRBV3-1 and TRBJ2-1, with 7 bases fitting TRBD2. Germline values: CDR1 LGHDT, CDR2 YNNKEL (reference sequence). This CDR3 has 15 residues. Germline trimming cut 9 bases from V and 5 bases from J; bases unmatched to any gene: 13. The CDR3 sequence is CASSIPSGKNNEQFF. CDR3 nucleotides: TGTGCCAGTAGTATCCCCAGCGGGAAGAACAATGAGCAGTTCTTC.

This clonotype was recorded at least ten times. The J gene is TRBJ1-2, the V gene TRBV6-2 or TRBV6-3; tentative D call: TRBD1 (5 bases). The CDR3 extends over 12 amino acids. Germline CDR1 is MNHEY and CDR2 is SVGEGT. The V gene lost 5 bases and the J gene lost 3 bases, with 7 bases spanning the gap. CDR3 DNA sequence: TGTGCCAGCAGTGACAGCCACTATGGCTACACCTTC. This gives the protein CASSDSHYGYTF.

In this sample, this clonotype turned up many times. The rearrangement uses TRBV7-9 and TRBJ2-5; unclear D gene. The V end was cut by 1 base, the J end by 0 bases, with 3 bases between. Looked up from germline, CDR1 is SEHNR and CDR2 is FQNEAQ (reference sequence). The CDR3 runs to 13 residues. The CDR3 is CASSLGNQETQYF. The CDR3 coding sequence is TGTGCCAGCAGCTTAGGCAACCAAGAGACCCAGTACTTC.

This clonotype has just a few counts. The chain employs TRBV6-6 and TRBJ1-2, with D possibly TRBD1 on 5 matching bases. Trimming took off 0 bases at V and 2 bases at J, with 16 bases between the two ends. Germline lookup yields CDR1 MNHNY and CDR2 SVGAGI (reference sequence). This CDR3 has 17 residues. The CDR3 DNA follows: TGTGCCAGCAGTTACTCGACACCAGGGAACGGCAACTATGGCTACACCTTC. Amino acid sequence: CASSYSTPGNGNYGYTF.

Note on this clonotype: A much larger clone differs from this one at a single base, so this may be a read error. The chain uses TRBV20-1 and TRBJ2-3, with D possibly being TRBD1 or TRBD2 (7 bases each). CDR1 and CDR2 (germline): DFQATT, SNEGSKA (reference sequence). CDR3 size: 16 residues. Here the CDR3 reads CSAGDLGGTVTDTQYF. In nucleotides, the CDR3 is TGCAGTGCTGGAGATTTGGGAGGGACAGTCACAGATACGCAGTATTTT.

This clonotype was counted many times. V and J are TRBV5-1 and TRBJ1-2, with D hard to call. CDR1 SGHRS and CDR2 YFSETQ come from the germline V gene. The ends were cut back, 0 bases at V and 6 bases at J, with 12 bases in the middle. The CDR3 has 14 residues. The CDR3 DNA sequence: TGCGCCAGCAGCTTGGGGTCTGTCGCGGATGGCTACACCTTC. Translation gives CASSLGSVADGYTF.

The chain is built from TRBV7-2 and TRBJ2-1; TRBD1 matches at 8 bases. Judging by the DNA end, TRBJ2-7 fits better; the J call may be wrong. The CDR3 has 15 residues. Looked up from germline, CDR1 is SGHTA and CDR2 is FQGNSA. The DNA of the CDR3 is TGTGCCAGCAGCAATGCGGGACAGGCCCTCCGGGAGCAGTACTTC. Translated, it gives CASSNAGQALREQYF.